This TCR beta chain was identified during a study of beta chain features in type 1 diabetes. Study-wide points: The study found that naive, central memory and Treg TCRB repertoires appeared more similar in patients than in healthy donors. HLA effects on TCRB rearrangement stayed unresolved here. Shortening of TCRB CDR3s, moderate but significant, appeared in all four CD4+ subsets of Type 1 diabetes patients.

As every portion of the isolated RNA was reverse transcribed, the sequencing read expressed TCRB transcripts. Clones were read by immunoSEQ multiplex PCR, and TCRdb kept only the in-frame ones, dropping some. Of 550,000 to 850,000 clones listed, around an eighth are singletons. This CDR3 spans 13 amino acids. The germline V gene encodes CDR1 GTSNPN and CDR2 SVGIG (reference sequence). V lost 5 bases and J lost 10, with 20 bases in between. A sort by CD45RO/CCR7/CD25/CD127/CD95/CD27 yielded CD4+ naive, central memory, regulatory and stem cell-like memory cells. A word on this clone: What it binds is not known.

The clonotype comes from a man between 18 and 29 years old with type 1 diabetes. The rearrangement links TRBV30 to TRBJ1-1; possibly TRBD1 for D (5 bases). Material for sequencing was naive CD4+ T cells from blood. This CDR3 is CAWLAVGAEGAFF. Here the CDR3 DNA reads TGTGCCTGGCTGGCCGTCGGGGCCGAGGGAGCTTTCTTT.